One T cell receptor beta chain is described in this entry. This sample stems from a study of cytomegalovirus exposure and HLA in healthy donors. Trimming left V 3 bases short and J 6 bases short, with 11 bases between. This CDR3 region has 14 residues. Germline V gives CDR1 LGHNA, CDR2 YSLEER. The PCR had 60 Vbeta and 13 Jbeta primers. Sequenced by immunoSEQ multiplex PCR; TCRdb stores in-frame clones only, minus some. Of 100,000 to 150,000 clones in the sample, 75% were seen once. What was sequenced was PBMCs. The chain uses TRBV4-3 and TRBJ2-2; a possible D gene is TRBD1 (6 bases). The TCR originated in a woman aged 40 to 50 in good health and CMV-seropositive. The CDR3 sequence: CASSQDRGSGELFF. The CDR3 coding sequence is TGCGCCAGCAGCCAGGATAGGGGGTCCGGGGAGCTGTTTTTT.